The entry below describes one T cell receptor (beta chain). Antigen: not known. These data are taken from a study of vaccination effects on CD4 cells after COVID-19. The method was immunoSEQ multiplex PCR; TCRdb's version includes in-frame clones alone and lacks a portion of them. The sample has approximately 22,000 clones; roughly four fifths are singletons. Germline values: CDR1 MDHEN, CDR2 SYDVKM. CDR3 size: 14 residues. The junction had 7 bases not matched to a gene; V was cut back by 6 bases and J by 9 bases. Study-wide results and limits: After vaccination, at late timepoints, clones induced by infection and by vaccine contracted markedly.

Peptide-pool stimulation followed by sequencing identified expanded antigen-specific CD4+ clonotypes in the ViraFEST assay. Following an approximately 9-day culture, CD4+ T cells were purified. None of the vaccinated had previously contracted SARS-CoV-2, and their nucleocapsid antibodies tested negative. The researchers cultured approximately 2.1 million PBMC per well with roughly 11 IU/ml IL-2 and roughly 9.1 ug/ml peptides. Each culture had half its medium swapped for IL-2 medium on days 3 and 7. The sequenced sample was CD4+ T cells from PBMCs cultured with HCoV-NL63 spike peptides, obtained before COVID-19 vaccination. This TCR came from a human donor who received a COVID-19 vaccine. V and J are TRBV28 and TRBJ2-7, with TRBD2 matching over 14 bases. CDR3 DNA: TGTGCCAGCAGACCGACTAGCGGGAGGGTTCCGCAGTACTTC. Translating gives CASRPTSGRVPQYF.